This entry features one T cell receptor beta chain sequence. The data stem from a study of cytomegalovirus exposure and HLA in healthy donors. The PCR employed 60 Vbeta primers together with 13 Jbeta primers. Repertoires were generated with immunoSEQ multiplex PCR, while TCRdb's copy carries only in-frame clones and drops some. The data show 150,000 to 160,000 clones, with approximately 85% seen just once and roughly 2.4% held by the top ten. Source material: PBMCs. The TCR originated in a woman between 18 and 29 years old in good health and CMV-seronegative.

The CDR3 DNA sequence: TGCGCCAGCAGCCGAAGAGCGGGAGCGGCCTACGAGCAGTACTTC. Amino acid sequence: CASSRRAGAAYEQYF. The chain combines TRBV4-3 with TRBJ2-7; 8 bases are a match to TRBD2. J lost 2 bases, V lost 4 bases, and 7 bases had no gene match. Germline V lookup: CDR1 LGHNA, CDR2 YSLEER. The CDR3 consists of 15 residues.